Presented here are 5 T cell receptor beta chains from one specimen sequenced in a study of beta chain features in type 1 diabetes. Overall study results and limits: Patients with Type 1 diabetes showed moderately but significantly shorter TCRB CDR3s in all four CD4+ subsets.

For these receptors, no antigen is known. Expressed TCRB transcripts were sequenced because the entire RNA isolate underwent reverse transcription. Clones were sequenced by immunoSEQ multiplex PCR, and TCRdb holds only the in-frame ones, with some missing. The table has 300,000 to 350,000 clones, about 14% seen once; the top ten hold about 0.016%. The sample consisted of naive CD4+ T cells from blood. These receptor sequences come from a woman aged 18-35 years with type 1 diabetes.

This clone was observed a handful of times. The chain is built from TRBV29-1 and TRBJ1-2; no clear D gene. Germline loops: CDR1 SQVTM, CDR2 ANQGSEA. Trimming took off 5 bases at V and 7 bases at J, with 17 bases between the two ends. The CDR3 is 13 residues long. CDR3 coding DNA: TGCAGCGTTCCGGATGCAGTCAGGCGTGGCTACACCTTC. This translates into CSVPDAVRRGYTF.

The CDR3 region has the DNA TGTGCCAGCTCACCACCGACAGGGGGTGAAAAACTGTTTTTT. This gives the protein CASSPPTGGEKLFF. The chain is built from TRBV18 and TRBJ1-4; 9 bases line up with TRBD1. The CDR3 contains 14 residues. V lost 0 bases, J lost 7 bases, and 0 bases stayed unmatched. The V gene's germline CDR1 is KGHSH and CDR2 LQKENI.

The V call is TRBV19, the J call TRBJ1-5; D is undetermined. Germline CDR1 and CDR2: LNHDA and SQIVND (reference sequence). Deletions cut 3 bases from V and 12 bases from J, with 15 bases between. CDR3 length: 13 amino acids. The DNA of the CDR3 is TGTGCCAGTAGTATCCCCCCGGGGATACTCCAGCATTTT. It codes for CASSIPPGILQHF.

Here the CDR3 reads CASSLPGKGAFF. The CDR3 DNA is TGTGCCAGCAGTTTGCCCGGGAAAGGGGCTTTCTTT. The chain has TRBV28 and TRBJ1-1; D is undetermined. The V and J ends lost 3 bases and 11 bases respectively, with 13 bases between them. Germline V CDR1 and CDR2: MDHEN, SYDVKM. The CDR3 has 12 residues.

This sequence joins TRBV7-2 and TRBJ2-7, with 10 bases identical to TRBD2. The V gene's germline CDR1 is SGHTA and CDR2 FQGNSA. The CDR3 consists of 15 residues. Trimming at V came to 3 bases and at J to 4 bases, leaving 6 bases not matched to a gene. The CDR3 reads CASSFQLAGRYEQYV. The CDR3 region has the DNA TGTGCCAGCAGCTTCCAACTAGCGGGAAGGTACGAGCAGTACGTC.